This T cell receptor beta chain came from a study of cytomegalovirus exposure and HLA in healthy donors. Study background: The same platform as the 666 first-cohort repertoires was used for the 95 to 150 validation repertoires, a later analysis reported.

The study's findings and limits: Altogether, 170 or so TCR beta chains were recorded as cytomegalovirus-associated. Most TCR sequences showed up rarely, but some public TCRs showed up in many donors.

The CDR3 is 13 amino acids. Trimming removed 4 bases at V and 9 bases at J, with 14 bases between. Per the germline V gene, CDR1 is SGDLS and CDR2 is YYNGEE. In regard to this clone: The antigen remains unidentified.

Repertoires were generated with immunoSEQ multiplex PCR, while TCRdb's copy carries only in-frame clones and drops some. The sample lists around 400,000 clones, approximately 90% seen once, with 0.8% to 0.85% in the top ten. The receptor was derived from a woman between 18 and 29 years old in good health and CMV-seronegative. The chain has TRBV9 and TRBJ2-1; maybe TRBD1 (5 bases). The material sequenced was PBMCs. The CDR3 DNA reads TGTGCCAGCAGCAAAGGGGTAGTTACTGAGCAGTTCTTC. The encoded protein is CASSKGVVTEQFF.